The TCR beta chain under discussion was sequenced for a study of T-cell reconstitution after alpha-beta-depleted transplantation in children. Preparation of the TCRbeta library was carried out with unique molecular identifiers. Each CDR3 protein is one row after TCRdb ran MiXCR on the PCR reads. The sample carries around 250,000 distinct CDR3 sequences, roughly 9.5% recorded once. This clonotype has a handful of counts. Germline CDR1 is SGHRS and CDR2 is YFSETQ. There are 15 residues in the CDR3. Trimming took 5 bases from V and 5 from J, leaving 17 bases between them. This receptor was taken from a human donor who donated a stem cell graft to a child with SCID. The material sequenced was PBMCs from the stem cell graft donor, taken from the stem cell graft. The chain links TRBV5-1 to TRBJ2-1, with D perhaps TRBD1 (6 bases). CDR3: CASRGEGGPDNEQFF. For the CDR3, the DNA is TGCGCCAGCAGGGGGGAAGGGGGTCCGGACAATGAGCAGTTCTTC.